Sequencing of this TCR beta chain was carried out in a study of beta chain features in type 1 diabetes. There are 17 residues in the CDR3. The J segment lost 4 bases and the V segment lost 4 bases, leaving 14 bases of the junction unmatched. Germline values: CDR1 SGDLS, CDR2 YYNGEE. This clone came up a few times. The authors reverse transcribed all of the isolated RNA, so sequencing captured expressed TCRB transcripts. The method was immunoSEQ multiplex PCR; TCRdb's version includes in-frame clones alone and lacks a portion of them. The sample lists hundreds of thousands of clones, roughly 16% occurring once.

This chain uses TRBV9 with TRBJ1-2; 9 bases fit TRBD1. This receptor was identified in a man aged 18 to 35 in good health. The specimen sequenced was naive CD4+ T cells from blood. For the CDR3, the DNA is TGTGCCAGCAGCCCCCGCCTACCGGGACAGGGACTCTATGGCTACACCTTC. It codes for CASSPRLPGQGLYGYTF. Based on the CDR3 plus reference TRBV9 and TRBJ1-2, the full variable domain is DSGVTQTPKHLITATGQRVTLRCSPRSGDLSVYWYQQSLDQGLQFLIQYYNGEERAKGNILERFSAQQFPDLHSELNLSSLELGDSALYFCASSPRLPGQGLYGYTFGSGTRLTVV.